A single sample gave rise to the 6 T cell receptor beta chains below, sequenced in a study of beta chain features in type 1 diabetes. Expressed TCRB transcripts got sequenced, as all isolated RNA was reverse transcribed. Assay used: immunoSEQ multiplex PCR; TCRdb lists only in-frame clones, some missing. The sample includes 150,000 to 200,000 clones, around an eighth of them seen just once. Sequencing used central memory CD4+ T cells from blood. The receptors were sampled from a woman in her late teens or twenties in good health.

CDR3 nucleotide sequence: TGTGCCAGCAGCTTACCGGGGGGTGGGGAGACCCAGTACTTC. Its protein product is CASSLPGGGETQYF. This rearrangement joins TRBV7-3 to TRBJ2-5; TRBD2 agrees at 7 bases. CDR1 SGHTA and CDR2 FQGTGA come from the germline V gene. The V segment lost 2 bases and the J segment 5 bases; nucleotides outside the gene matches: 5. This CDR3 region has 14 residues. The full variable domain, rest sourced from reference TRBV7-3 and TRBJ2-5, is GAGVSQTPSNKVTEKGKYVELRCDPISGHTALYWYRQSLGQGPEFLIYFQGTGAADDSGLPNDRFFAVRPEGSVSTLKIQRTERGDSAVYLCASSLPGGGETQYFGPGTRLLVL.

Only a few counts were recorded for this clone. This chain links TRBV18 with TRBJ2-2; tentative D call: TRBD1 (5 bases). CDR3 length: 14 amino acids. V was clipped by 11 bases and J by 5 bases, with 18 bases between them. The germline gives CDR1 KGHSH, CDR2 LQKENI. This CDR3 reads CACLAGARTGELFF. CDR3 nucleotide sequence: TGTGCCTGCCTCGCTGGGGCACGGACCGGGGAGCTGTTTTTT.

This clone was seen a few times. The CDR3: CAVGREAGGPGEQYF. CDR3 nucleotides: TGTGCTGTTGGGAGAGAAGCGGGAGGGCCAGGCGAGCAGTACTTC. The gene calls are TRBV7-6 and TRBJ2-7, with 10 bases identical to TRBD2. CDR3 size: 15 residues. Germline V gene data show CDR1 as SGHVS and CDR2 as FNYEAQ.

In its sample, this clone was seen a few times. The gene calls are TRBV15 and TRBJ2-5; D perhaps matches TRBD2 (6 bases). Per the germline V gene, CDR1 is LNHNV and CDR2 is YYDKDF (reference sequence). The CDR3 length is 13 residues. V lost 5 bases to trimming and J lost 5 bases, with 12 bases between them. CDR3 in DNA: TGTGCCACCAGCGCTAGCGCCGCGGAGACCCAGTACTTC. It is translated as CATSASAAETQYF.

This clone came up a few times. The chain recombines TRBV4-2 with TRBJ1-2, with a possible D match to TRBD1 (6 bases). Per germline, CDR1 LGHNA and CDR2 YNFKEQ. The CDR3 covers 14 residues. Trimming removed 4 bases from V and 4 bases from J, with 13 bases in between. CDR3 coding DNA: TGTGCCAGCAGCCCCCGGGCAGGGGTCTATGGCTACACCTTC. It yields the protein CASSPRAGVYGYTF.

This clone occurred a few times. The chain has TRBV4-2 and TRBJ2-4; 11 positions agree with TRBD2. CDR1 and CDR2 (germline): LGHNA, YNFKEQ. The CDR3 runs to 18 residues. The V segment lost 0 bases and the J segment 7 bases; nucleotides outside the gene matches: 11. CDR3 sequence reads: CASSQDRGYSGRGNIQYF. The CDR3 bases are TGTGCCAGCAGCCAAGATCGGGGTTATAGCGGGAGGGGGAACATTCAGTACTTC.